What follows describes a single TCR beta chain. The data stem from a study of patients and donors after allogeneic stem cell transplantation. TCRdb fed the RT-PCR reads into MiXCR, producing one record per CDR3 protein. The top ten clones hold around a tenth of a sample with roughly 250,000 distinct CDR3 sequences, 13% to 15% of them seen once. Material for sequencing was blood, either unsorted or a sorted T cell fraction (not recorded which). The clonotype was recovered from a human donor who was either an allogeneic HSCT recipient or a stem cell or donor lymphocyte infusion donor (not recorded which). It is not recorded whose cells these are; they may come from a transplant donor.

This CDR3 reads CASSFGTGPNQPQHF. CDR3 bases: TGTGCCAGCAGTTTTGGGACAGGTCCCAATCAGCCCCAGCATTTT. The chain is built from TRBV27 and TRBJ1-5; the match to TRBD1 covers 8 bases. Losses at the gene ends were 3 bases for V and 3 bases for J; bases not matched to a gene: 4. Germline V lookup: CDR1 MNHEY, CDR2 SMNVEV (reference sequence). The length of the CDR3 is 15 residues.